The 7 T cell receptor beta chains below were found in one sample sequenced in a study of cytomegalovirus exposure and HLA in healthy donors. Use of 60 Vbeta and 13 Jbeta primers characterized the PCR. Profiled with immunoSEQ multiplex PCR; TCRdb holds only in-frame clones, not every one. The sample holds about 170,000 clones, around four fifths seen once. The sequenced material came from PBMCs. These receptor sequences come from a female donor in good health and CMV-seronegative.

CDR3 bases: TGTGCCAGTAGTATAGGGCCCGGCGGGACTGAAGCTTTCTTT. Protein product: CASSIGPGGTEAFF. The chain is built from TRBV19 and TRBJ1-1; no definite D call. CDR1 and CDR2 from the germline V gene are LNHDA and SQIVND (reference sequence). This CDR3 is 14 amino acids long. Deletions cut 1 base from V and 5 bases from J, with 11 bases between.

V is TRBV29-1 and J is TRBJ1-3, with 11 bases aligning to TRBD1. Germline CDR1 reads SQVTM; CDR2 reads ANQGSEA. The J segment lost 0 bases and the V segment lost 4 bases, leaving 5 bases of the junction unmatched. This CDR3 is built from 16 residues. This chain's CDR3 is CSVGGQGVSSGNTIYF. CDR3 bases: TGCAGCGTTGGGGGACAGGGGGTGAGCTCTGGAAACACCATATATTTT. Full variable domain (remainder filled in from reference TRBV29-1 and TRBJ1-3): SAVISQKPSRDICQRGTSLTIQCQVDSQVTMMFWYRQQPGQSLTLIATANQGSEATYESGFVIDKFPISRPNLTFSTLTVSNMSPEDSSIYLCSVGGQGVSSGNTIYFGEGSWLTVV.

This rearrangement joins TRBV11-1 to TRBJ1-6; TRBD1 is a possible D gene (6 bases). The V gene lost 4 bases and the J gene lost 7 bases, with 14 bases spanning the gap. CDR1 and CDR2 (germline): SGHAT, FQDESV (reference sequence). This CDR3 comprises 15 residues. The chain's CDR3 is CASSSHVTGNSPLHF. In nucleotides, the CDR3 is TGTGCCAGCAGCTCCCATGTAACAGGGAATTCACCCCTCCACTTT.

The chain has TRBV9 and TRBJ1-2, with D possibly matching TRBD1 (6 bases). V was pared by 0 bases and J by 4 bases, with 10 bases between. The CDR3 is 14 amino acids. Germline assignment: CDR1 SGDLS and CDR2 YYNGEE. CDR3 region: CASSVGQVGYGYTF. The CDR3 DNA sequence: TGTGCCAGCAGCGTAGGACAGGTCGGCTATGGCTACACCTTC.

This clone was counted once. The rearrangement links TRBV2 to TRBJ2-7; 13 nucleotides align to TRBD2. The CDR3 is made up of 14 amino acids. Germline V lookup: CDR1 SNHLY, CDR2 FYNNEI. J gave up 2 bases and V 10 bases, and 5 bases lay outside the gene matches. The CDR3 loop reads CATGGLAGPYEQYF. In DNA, the CDR3 is TGTGCCACGGGGGGACTAGCGGGACCCTACGAGCAGTACTTC.

The chain recombines TRBV30 with TRBJ2-3; D gene ambiguous. CDR1 and CDR2 (germline): GTSNPN, SVGIG (reference sequence). The CDR3 extends over 15 amino acids. V was clipped by 3 bases and J by 0 bases, with 13 bases between them. CDR3 nucleotide sequence: TGTGCCTGGAGATCTGTCCACTTTAGCACAGATACGCAGTATTTT. Its protein is CAWRSVHFSTDTQYF.

The chain combines TRBV11-2 with TRBJ1-5; 7 bases are a match to TRBD1. Trimming took 5 bases from V and 7 from J; bases not matched to a gene: 14. The germline gives CDR1 SGHAT, CDR2 FQNNGV. This CDR3 is 16 amino acids long. As DNA, the CDR3 is TGTGCCAGCAGCCGCACTGGACAGGTGGGGGCCCAGCCCCAGCATTTT. It yields the protein CASSRTGQVGAQPQHF.